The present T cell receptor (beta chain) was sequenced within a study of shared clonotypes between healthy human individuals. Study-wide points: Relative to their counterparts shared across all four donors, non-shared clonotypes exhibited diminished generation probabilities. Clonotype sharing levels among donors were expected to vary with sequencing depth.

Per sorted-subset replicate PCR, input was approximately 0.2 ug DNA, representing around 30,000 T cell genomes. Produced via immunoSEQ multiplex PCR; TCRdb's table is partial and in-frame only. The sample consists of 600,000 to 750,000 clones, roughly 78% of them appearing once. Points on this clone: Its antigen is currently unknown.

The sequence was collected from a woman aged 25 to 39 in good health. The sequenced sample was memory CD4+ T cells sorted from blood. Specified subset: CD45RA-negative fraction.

DNA for the CDR3: TGTGCCATCAGTGACTTAGCGGGAGTGTACACCGGGGAGCTGTTTTTT. Amino acids: CAISDLAGVYTGELFF. The chain recombines TRBV10-3 with TRBJ2-2, with 9 positions matching TRBD2. CDR1 is ENHRY and CDR2 is SYGVKD in the germline V gene. The CDR3 has 16 amino acids. Losses at the gene ends were 3 bases for V and 3 bases for J; bases not matched to a gene: 5.